This passage covers 28 T cell receptor beta chains from one sample sequenced in a study of blood T cell repertoires in COVID-19. Here immunoSEQ multiplex PCR was the method, and the copy in TCRdb shows in-frame clones only, minus some. The data show 310,000 or so clones, 87% seen once. Sequenced input: peripheral blood. The receptors stem from a woman aged 45 to 65 who had recovered from COVID-19.

J is TRBJ1-3 and V is TRBV7-3, with a weak D call TRBD1 (6 bases). V lost 5 bases and J 0 bases, leaving 11 bases between the germline ends. The CDR3 spans 15 residues. Germline CDR1 SGHTA, CDR2 FQGTGA. The CDR3 DNA sequence: TGTGCCAGCAGCGTACAGGGTAACTCTGGAAACACCATATATTTT. Translation: CASSVQGNSGNTIYF.

V is TRBV11-1 and J is TRBJ2-7; 7 bases map to TRBD2. CDR1 is SGHAT, CDR2 FQDESV, per germline (reference sequence). The CDR3 length is 14 residues. V dropped 5 bases and J dropped 4; count of bases not matched to a gene: 8. The CDR3 protein is CASSVYGGSYEQYF. CDR3 coding DNA: TGTGCCAGCAGCGTCTACGGGGGGTCGTACGAGCAGTACTTC.

The chain recombines TRBV25-1 with TRBJ1-1, with D unclear. The V end was cut by 0 bases, the J end by 4 bases, with 12 bases between. This CDR3 is built from 15 residues. Looked up from germline, CDR1 is MGHDK and CDR2 is SYGVNS. Written as DNA, the CDR3 is TGTGCCAGCAGTGAATATAGCATAGCCGGCACTGAAGCTTTCTTT. Encoded protein: CASSEYSIAGTEAFF. Based on the CDR3 plus reference TRBV25-1 and TRBJ1-1, the full variable domain is EADIYQTPRYLVIGTGKKITLECSQTMGHDKMYWYQQDPGMELHLIHYSYGVNSTEKGDLSSESTVSRIRTEHFPLTLESARPSHTSQYLCASSEYSIAGTEAFFGQGTRLTVV.

The chain employs TRBV9 and TRBJ1-2; D not resolved. The CDR3 runs to 13 residues. Trimming removed 3 bases at V and 8 bases at J, with 14 bases between. The V gene's germline CDR1 is SGDLS and CDR2 YYNGEE. CDR3 bases: TGTGCCAGCAGCGCACAGAGTCTATGGGGCTACACCTTC. This codes for CASSAQSLWGYTF.

The chain has TRBV4-1 and TRBJ2-7; D gene uncertain. Germline assignment: CDR1 MGHRA and CDR2 YSYEKL. Trimming took off 1 base at V and 6 bases at J, with 4 bases between the two ends. CDR3 length equals 11 residues. The CDR3 DNA reads as TGCGCCAGCAGCCAAGGGGCCGAGCAGTACTTC. This gives the protein CASSQGAEQYF.

This rearrangement joins TRBV3-1 (or the pseudogene TRBV3-2) to TRBJ2-1; D perhaps matches TRBD2 (6 bases). Germline V gene sequence: CDR1 LGHDT, CDR2 YNNKEL (reference sequence). The CDR3 consists of 15 residues. V lost 5 bases and J 0 bases, leaving 11 bases between the germline ends. DNA of the CDR3: TGTGCCAGCAGCGTATTGGGGGGCTCCTACAATGAGCAGTTCTTC. As protein: CASSVLGGSYNEQFF.

This chain's CDR3 is CAWSSDSSNQPQHF. CDR3 nucleotide sequence: TGTGCCTGGAGTAGTGACTCTAGCAATCAGCCCCAGCATTTT. The rearrangement uses TRBV30 and TRBJ1-5; no firm D call. Germline lookup yields CDR1 GTSNPN and CDR2 SVGIG (reference sequence). CDR3 size: 14 residues. V was clipped by 2 bases and J by 0 bases, with 8 bases between them.

The J gene is TRBJ1-2, the V gene TRBV9; maybe TRBD1 (6 bases). This CDR3 contains 20 residues. Germline CDR1 reads SGDLS; CDR2 reads YYNGEE. V lost 3 bases and J 5 bases, leaving 32 bases between the germline ends. The CDR3 DNA sequence: TGTGCCAGCAGCGGTGGGGGCGGTAAGTCTGTGTCCCTCACGTTTTATGGCTACACCTTC. Translated, it gives CASSGGGGKSVSLTFYGYTF.

V usage is TRBV19 and J usage is TRBJ2-6, with TRBD1 as a possible D gene (6 bases). This CDR3 region has 17 residues. The V and J ends lost 4 bases and 2 bases respectively, with 15 bases between them. Germline V CDR1 and CDR2: LNHDA, SQIVND (reference sequence). CDR3 DNA: TGTGCCAGTAGTAAAACCCCGACAGGCCCTGGGGCCAACGTCCTGACTTTC. Protein product: CASSKTPTGPGANVLTF.

Only a few counts were recorded for this clone. The rearrangement uses TRBV28 and TRBJ1-5; 9 bases align to TRBD1. CDR1 MDHEN and CDR2 SYDVKM come from the germline V gene. The CDR3 contains 16 residues. The J segment lost 8 bases and the V segment lost 3 bases, leaving 11 bases of the junction unmatched. The CDR3 region is CASSFSAGTGMKPQHF. Written as DNA, the CDR3 is TGTGCCAGCAGTTTTTCCGCCGGGACAGGGATGAAGCCCCAGCATTTT. Looking up the rest from reference TRBV28 and TRBJ1-5 gives the full variable domain: DVKVTQSSRYLVKRTGEKVFLECVQDMDHENMFWYRQDPGLGLRLIYFSYDVKMKEKGDIPEGYSVSREKKERFSLILESASTNQTSMYLCASSFSAGTGMKPQHFGDGTRLSIL.

The rearrangement links TRBV27 to TRBJ2-2; TRBD1 agrees at 8 bases. Germline-derived CDR1 and CDR2 are MNHEY and SMNVEV (reference sequence). The V gene end was trimmed by 3 bases and the J gene end by 6 bases; junction bases not matched to a gene: 9. The CDR3 consists of 16 residues. The CDR3: CASSFYDRGPSGELFF. The DNA of the CDR3 is TGTGCCAGCAGTTTTTATGACAGGGGCCCCTCCGGGGAGCTGTTTTTT.

The rearrangement uses TRBV6-5 and TRBJ2-2; no firm D call. This CDR3 contains 12 residues. Per germline, CDR1 MNHEY and CDR2 SVGAGI. Trimming left V 6 bases short and J 3 bases short, with 5 bases between. CDR3 amino acids: CASSPYTGELFF. CDR3 coding DNA: TGTGCCAGCAGCCCGTACACCGGGGAGCTGTTTTTT.

V usage is TRBV4-2 and J usage is TRBJ2-7, with D possibly matching TRBD1 (6 bases). Between the trimmed V and J ends, which lost 0 bases and 6 bases, there was a span of 15 bases. CDR3 length: 15 residues. The germline CDR1 and CDR2 sequences are LGHNA and YNFKEQ. CDR3 DNA sequence: TGTGCCAGCAGCCAAGAACAGGGACGGAAATCCGAGCAGTACTTC. Its protein is CASSQEQGRKSEQYF.

The J gene is TRBJ2-1, the V gene TRBV7-8, with D possibly being TRBD2 (6 bases). The CDR3 covers 16 residues. V was cut by 5 bases and J by 1 base, with 15 bases left in between. The germline V gene has CDR1 SGHVS and CDR2 FQNEAQ. The CDR3: CASSPRAGSSYNEQFF. CDR3 nucleotides: TGTGCCAGCAGCCCGCGGGCCGGGAGTTCCTACAATGAGCAGTTCTTC.

This clone appeared a few times. The gene calls are TRBV6-5 and TRBJ2-1; 14 bases are a match to TRBD2. The CDR3 is 16 amino acids. Trimming took 1 base from V and 8 from J; bases not matched to a gene: 4. CDR1 is MNHEY and CDR2 is SVGAGI in the germline V gene. The CDR3 bases are TGTGCCAGCAGTTACTACGGGACTAGCGGGAGAGATGAGCAGTTCTTC. Translating gives CASSYYGTSGRDEQFF.

The chain uses TRBV18 and TRBJ1-2; a weak D match, TRBD1 (5 bases). Germline loops: CDR1 KGHSH, CDR2 LQKENI. This CDR3 contains 13 residues. The V gene lost 1 base and the J gene lost 8 bases, with 11 bases spanning the gap. The CDR3 region is CASSPLGGEGYTF. The CDR3 DNA reads TGTGCCAGCTCACCACTCGGAGGGGAGGGCTACACCTTC. The variable domain in full, completed from reference TRBV18 and TRBJ1-2, reads NAGVMQNPRHLVRRRGQEARLRCSPMKGHSHVYWYRQLPEEGLKFMVYLQKENIIDESGMPKERFSAEFPKEGPSILRIQQVVRGDSAAYFCASSPLGGEGYTFGSGTRLTVV.

Note on this clone: This specimen includes other DNA sequences encoding the same CDR3. The chain carries TRBV2 and TRBJ1-6; 7 positions match TRBD1. V was clipped by 7 bases and J by 10 bases; unmatched bases: 10. The CDR3 totals 14 residues. The germline gives CDR1 SNHLY, CDR2 FYNNEI. CDR3 sequence (DNA): TGTGCCAGCACTCAAACAGGGGTAAACTCACCCCTCCACTTT. It is translated as CASTQTGVNSPLHF.

The chain links TRBV7-8 to TRBJ2-5; TRBD2 aligns across 10 bases. The J segment lost 6 bases and the V segment lost 2 bases, leaving 6 bases of the junction unmatched. This CDR3 has 15 residues. Germline V CDR1 and CDR2: SGHVS, FQNEAQ. CDR3 in DNA: TGTGCCAGCAGCTTACTAGCGGGGGCTGTAAAGACCCAGTACTTC. Translated: CASSLLAGAVKTQYF.

V gene TRBV4-3 combines with J gene TRBJ2-7; D ambiguous. This CDR3 is 14 amino acids long. Germline V gives CDR1 LGHNA, CDR2 YSLEER. V was trimmed by 0 bases and J by 1 base, leaving 7 bases between them. The CDR3 DNA sequence: TGCGCCAGCAGCCAAGATTTCAGTTCCTACGAGCAGTACTTC. Its protein product is CASSQDFSSYEQYF.

The V call is TRBV9, the J call TRBJ1-1; D may be TRBD1 (5 bases). The CDR3 sequence is 15 residues long. The ends were cut back, 4 bases at V and 1 base at J, with 14 bases in the middle. CDR1 and CDR2 from the germline V gene are SGDLS and YYNGEE. CDR3 DNA sequence: TGTGCCAGCAGCCGCAACAGGAAGGCGAACACTGAAGCTTTCTTT. This sequence encodes CASSRNRKANTEAFF.

This CDR3 reads CASSLTGLGNTIYF. CDR3 bases: TGCGCCAGCAGCTTAACAGGGCTGGGAAACACCATATATTTT. The chain combines TRBV5-1 with TRBJ1-3; weak D call: TRBD1 (6 bases). The length of the CDR3 is 14 residues. V was trimmed by 2 bases and J by 4 bases, leaving 10 bases between them. From germline, CDR1 is SGHRS and CDR2 YFSETQ.

The chain combines TRBV4-2 with TRBJ2-7, with D hard to call. The germline CDR1 and CDR2 sequences are LGHNA and YNFKEQ. The length of the CDR3 is 15 residues. With 0 bases removed from V and 4 bases from J, the gap between germline ends came to 13 bases. The CDR3 nucleotides read TGTGCCAGCAGCCAAGATAGAAGTACTGAGTACGAGCAGTACTTC. Translation gives CASSQDRSTEYEQYF.

V and J are TRBV7-2 and TRBJ1-2; no clear D gene. CDR1 and CDR2 from the germline V gene are SGHTA and FQGNSA. The CDR3 extends over 16 amino acids. Trimming took off 2 bases at V and 6 bases at J, with 19 bases between the two ends. CDR3 protein: CASSLRNPGLGNGYTF. In DNA form, the CDR3 reads TGTGCCAGCAGCTTACGGAATCCGGGATTGGGAAATGGCTACACCTTC. Together with reference TRBV7-2 and TRBJ1-2, the CDR3 gives the full variable domain: GAGVSQSPSNKVTEKGKDVELRCDPISGHTALYWYRQSLGQGLEFLIYFQGNSAPDKSGLPSDRFSAERTGGSVSTLTIQRTQQEDSAVYLCASSLRNPGLGNGYTFGSGTRLTVV.

The chain uses TRBV20-1 and TRBJ1-2; D gene ambiguous. The CDR3 extends over 14 amino acids. CDR1 DFQATT and CDR2 SNEGSKA come from the germline V gene (reference sequence). V lost 3 bases and J lost 0, with 11 bases in between. This CDR3 is CSASGQVANYGYTF. CDR3 coding DNA: TGCAGTGCTAGTGGGCAGGTAGCTAACTATGGCTACACCTTC.

The chain couples TRBV29-1 to TRBJ2-1; 9 nucleotides match TRBD2. V gave up 3 bases and J gave up 4 bases; unmatched junction bases: 4. CDR3 size: 14 residues. Germline-derived CDR1 and CDR2 are SQVTM and ANQGSEA. Written as DNA, the CDR3 is TGCAGCGTTGAGGCTAGCGGGGTGTACAATGAGCAGTTCTTC. It yields the protein CSVEASGVYNEQFF.

This clone was seen a few times. The chain joins TRBV7-8 to TRBJ2-5, with D unclear. In germline, CDR1 is SGHVS, CDR2 FQNEAQ. This CDR3 has 10 residues. V was clipped by 5 bases and J by 5 bases, with 3 bases between them. In nucleotides, the CDR3 is TGTGCCAGCAGCGGCGAGACCCAGTACTTC. Its protein product is CASSGETQYF. Looking up the rest from reference TRBV7-8 and TRBJ2-5 gives the full variable domain: GAGVSQSPRYKVAKRGQDVALRCDPISGHVSLFWYQQALGQGPEFLTYFQNEAQLDKSGLPSDRFFAERPEGSVSTLKIQRTQQEDSAVYLCASSGETQYFGPGTRLLVL.

V and J are TRBV28 and TRBJ2-2; D may be TRBD1 (5 bases). Germline CDR1 and CDR2: MDHEN and SYDVKM. The CDR3 runs 15 residues. V was pared by 7 bases and J by 4 bases, with 16 bases between. Here the CDR3 DNA reads TGTGCCAGCAACTCCCCAGGGTCCGGCACCGGGGAGCTGTTTTTT. Protein: CASNSPGSGTGELFF.

The V gene is TRBV7-3, the J gene TRBJ2-1, with 7 nucleotides matching TRBD2. CDR3 length equals 16 residues. The germline V gene has CDR1 SGHTA and CDR2 FQGTGA. Germline trimming cut 5 bases from V and 8 bases from J; bases unmatched to any gene: 15. DNA of the CDR3: TGTGCCAGCAGCAGCTTCCCGAGACCTAGCGGCGATGAGCAGTTCTTC. Amino acid sequence: CASSSFPRPSGDEQFF.